This T cell receptor (beta chain) was obtained from a study of T-cell memory formation after mild COVID-19. This clonotype was detected only a few times. Each CDR3 protein gets one entry after TCRdb re-called the 5' RACE reads with MiXCR. The sample has roughly 610,000 distinct CDR3 sequences, roughly a sixth seen once. The CDR3 has 10 residues. V lost 5 bases to trimming and J lost 9 bases, with 8 bases between them. Germline loops: CDR1 DFQATT, CDR2 SNEGSKA (reference sequence). The sample taken for sequencing was PBMCs or a T cell subset sorted from them (not recorded which). The sequence derives from an adult woman who had mild COVID-19 (a few samples of this study predate the infection). Cell type and time point are not known. The rearrangement links TRBV20-1 to TRBJ2-4; D gene uncertain. This CDR3 is CSAPSRIQYF. The DNA of the CDR3 is TGCAGTGCTCCTTCGCGCATTCAGTACTTC.